What follows are 6 T cell receptor beta chains derived from one specimen sequenced in a study of control samples from healthy donors and cancer patients. Here immunoSEQ multiplex PCR was the method, and the copy in TCRdb shows in-frame clones only, minus some. This sample has 88,000 or so clones; about 93% occur once, and the top ten carry around 4.9%. The sequencing sample was made of blood. The origin of the receptors is a woman younger than 30 in good health.

The chain joins TRBV6-2 or TRBV6-3 to TRBJ2-5; 8 bases fit TRBD1. This CDR3 is built from 14 residues. The germline CDR1 and CDR2 sequences are MNHEY and SVGEGT. The junction had 11 bases not matched to a gene; V was cut back by 5 bases and J by 9 bases. The DNA of the CDR3 is TGTGCCAGCAGTCAGACAGGGGCCAAGATAGCCCAGTACTTC. Amino acid sequence: CASSQTGAKIAQYF.

The V and J genes are TRBV7-2 and TRBJ2-1, with a tentative D call TRBD1 (6 bases). CDR3 size: 17 residues. Germline loops: CDR1 SGHTA, CDR2 FQGNSA. Deletions cut 5 bases from V and 3 bases from J, with 20 bases between. CDR3 coding DNA: TGTGCCAGCAGCACTCCAGGACAGCCCTGGGGCTACAATGAGCAGTTCTTC. Amino acid sequence: CASSTPGQPWGYNEQFF.

The rearrangement joins TRBV29-1 to TRBJ2-1; 8 bases line up with TRBD2. Trimming cost V 8 bases and J 4 bases; bases outside gene matches: 10. There are 14 residues in the CDR3. Per the germline V gene, CDR1 is SQVTM and CDR2 is ANQGSEA. As DNA, the CDR3 is TGCAGCACTCTAGCGGGTATCCAGTACAATGAGCAGTTCTTC. Translation: CSTLAGIQYNEQFF.

The rearrangement links TRBV7-9 to TRBJ2-5; 9 bases agree with TRBD2. Germline V gives CDR1 SEHNR, CDR2 FQNEAQ (reference sequence). The CDR3 contains 16 residues. V shed 2 bases, J shed 3 bases, and the junction held 7 bases outside the gene matches. Here the CDR3 DNA reads TGTGCCAGCAGCTTAAATCCGGGACTAGCAAAAGAGACCCAGTACTTC. Encoded protein: CASSLNPGLAKETQYF.

CDR3 sequence: CASRDRGGETQYF. In nucleotides, the CDR3 is TGTGCCAGCAGGGACAGGGGGGGGGAGACCCAGTACTTC. The chain has TRBV7-2 and TRBJ2-5, with TRBD1 matching 10 bases. The ends lost 6 bases at V and 5 bases at J; junction bases unmatched: 3. The CDR3 totals 13 residues. CDR1 is SGHTA, CDR2 FQGNSA, per germline.

The V gene is TRBV5-6, the J gene TRBJ1-2; TRBD1 might be the D (5 bases). V lost 3 bases, J lost 4 bases, and 13 bases lay in between. The germline CDR1 and CDR2 sequences are SGHDT and YYEEEE. The CDR3 length is 14 residues. CDR3 sequence (DNA): TGTGCCAGCAGCTCGGGACGGATGATCTATGGCTACACCTTC. Translated: CASSSGRMIYGYTF.